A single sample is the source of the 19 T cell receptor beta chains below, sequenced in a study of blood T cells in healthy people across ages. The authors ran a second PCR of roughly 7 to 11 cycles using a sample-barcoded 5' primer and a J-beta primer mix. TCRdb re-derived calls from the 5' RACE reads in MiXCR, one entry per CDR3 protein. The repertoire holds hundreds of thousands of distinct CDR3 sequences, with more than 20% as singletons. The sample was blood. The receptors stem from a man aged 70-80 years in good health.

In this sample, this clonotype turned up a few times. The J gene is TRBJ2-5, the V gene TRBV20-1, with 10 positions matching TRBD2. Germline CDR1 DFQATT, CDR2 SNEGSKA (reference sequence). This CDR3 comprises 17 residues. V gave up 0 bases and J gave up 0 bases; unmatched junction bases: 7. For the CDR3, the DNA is TGCAGTGCTAGAGACCATTGGACTAGCGGTTACCAAGAGACCCAGTACTTC. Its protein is CSARDHWTSGYQETQYF.

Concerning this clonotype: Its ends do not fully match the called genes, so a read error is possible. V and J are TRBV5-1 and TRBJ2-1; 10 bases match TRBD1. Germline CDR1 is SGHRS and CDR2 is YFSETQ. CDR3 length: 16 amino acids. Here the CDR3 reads CAGSFKPGTGDNEQFF. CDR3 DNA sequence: TGCGCCGGCAGCTTTAAACCCGGGACAGGGGACAATGAGCAGTTCTTC.

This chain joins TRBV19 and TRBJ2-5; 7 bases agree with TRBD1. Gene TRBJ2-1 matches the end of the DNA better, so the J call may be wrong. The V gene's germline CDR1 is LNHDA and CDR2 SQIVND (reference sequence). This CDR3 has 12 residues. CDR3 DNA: TGTGCCAGTAGTAGCCAGGGGGATGAGCAGTTCTTC. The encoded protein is CASSSQGDEQFF.

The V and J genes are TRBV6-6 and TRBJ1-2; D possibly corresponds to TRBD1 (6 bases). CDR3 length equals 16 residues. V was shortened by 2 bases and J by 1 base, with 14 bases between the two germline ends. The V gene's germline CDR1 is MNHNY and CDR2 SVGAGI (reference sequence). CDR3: CASSYAGEGGNYGYTF. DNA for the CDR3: TGTGCCAGCAGTTACGCCGGAGAGGGGGGTAACTATGGCTACACCTTC.

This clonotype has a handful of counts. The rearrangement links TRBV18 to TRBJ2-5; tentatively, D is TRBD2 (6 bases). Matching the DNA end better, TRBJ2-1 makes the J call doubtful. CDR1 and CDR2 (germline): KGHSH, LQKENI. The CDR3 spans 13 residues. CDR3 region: CASSLSGANEQFF. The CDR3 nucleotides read TGTGCCAGCTCACTCTCGGGAGCCAATGAGCAGTTCTTC.

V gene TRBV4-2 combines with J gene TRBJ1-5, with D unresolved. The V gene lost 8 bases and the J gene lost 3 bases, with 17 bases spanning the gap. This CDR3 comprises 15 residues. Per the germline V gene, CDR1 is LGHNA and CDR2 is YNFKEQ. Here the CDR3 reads CASGPAVRFNQPQHF. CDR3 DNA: TGTGCCAGCGGGCCCGCCGTCCGTTTCAATCAGCCCCAGCATTTT.

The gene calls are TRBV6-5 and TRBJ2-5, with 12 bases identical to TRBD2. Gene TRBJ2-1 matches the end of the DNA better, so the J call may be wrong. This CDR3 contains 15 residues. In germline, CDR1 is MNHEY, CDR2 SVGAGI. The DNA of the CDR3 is TGTGCCAGCAGTTCCCCGACTAGCGGGAGCAATGAGCAGTTCTTC. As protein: CASSSPTSGSNEQFF.

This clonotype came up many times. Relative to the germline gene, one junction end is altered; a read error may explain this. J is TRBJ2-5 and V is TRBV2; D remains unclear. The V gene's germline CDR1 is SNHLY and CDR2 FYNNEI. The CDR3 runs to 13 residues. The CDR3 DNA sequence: TGTGCCAGCAGTGAAGCTATTGCTAGACGCGCGTTCTTC. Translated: CASSEAIARRAFF.

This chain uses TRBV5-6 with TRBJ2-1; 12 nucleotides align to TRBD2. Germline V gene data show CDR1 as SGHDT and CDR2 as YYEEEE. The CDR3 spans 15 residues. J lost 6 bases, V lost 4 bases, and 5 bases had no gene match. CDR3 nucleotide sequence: TGTGCCAGCAGCAAAACTAGCGGGAGGTTCAATGAGCAGTTCTTC. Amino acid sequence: CASSKTSGRFNEQFF. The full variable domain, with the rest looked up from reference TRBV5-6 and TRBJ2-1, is DAGVTQSPTHLIKTRGQQVTLRCSPKSGHDTVSWYQQALGQGPQFIFQYYEEEERQRGNFPDRFSGHQFPNYSSELNVNALLLGDSALYLCASSKTSGRFNEQFFGPGTRLTVL.

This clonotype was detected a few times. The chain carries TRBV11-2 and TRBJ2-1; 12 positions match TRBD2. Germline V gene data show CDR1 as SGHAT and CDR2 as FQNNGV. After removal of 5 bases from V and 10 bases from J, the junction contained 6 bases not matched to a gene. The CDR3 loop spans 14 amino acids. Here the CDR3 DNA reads TGTGCCAGCAGCACAGGACTAGCGGGAACCGAGCAGTTCTTC. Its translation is CASSTGLAGTEQFF. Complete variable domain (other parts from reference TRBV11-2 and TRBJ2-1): EAGVAQSPRYKIIEKRQSVAFWCNPISGHATLYWYQQILGQGPKLLIQFQNNGVVDDSQLPKDRFSAERLKGVDSTLKIQPAKLEDSAVYLCASSTGLAGTEQFFGPGTRLTVL.

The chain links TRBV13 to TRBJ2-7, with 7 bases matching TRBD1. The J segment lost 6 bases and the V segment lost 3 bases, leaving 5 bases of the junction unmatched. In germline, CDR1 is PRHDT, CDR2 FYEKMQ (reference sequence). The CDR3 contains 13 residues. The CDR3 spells CASSFDRDGEQYF. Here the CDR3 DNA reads TGTGCCAGCAGCTTTGACAGGGACGGCGAGCAGTACTTC.

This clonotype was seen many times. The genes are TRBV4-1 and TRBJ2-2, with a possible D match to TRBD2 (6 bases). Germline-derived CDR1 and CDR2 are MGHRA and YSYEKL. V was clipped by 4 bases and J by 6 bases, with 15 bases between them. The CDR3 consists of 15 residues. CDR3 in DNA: TGCGCCAGCAGCCCGAGACTAGGTGTCCCCGGGGAGCTGTTTTTT. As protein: CASSPRLGVPGELFF.

The DNA of the CDR3 is TGTGCCAGCAGCCCATCTGGCGGGGGTTCGACCCAGTACTTC. Residues: CASSPSGGGSTQYF. The chain employs TRBV3-1 and TRBJ2-1, with TRBD2 identical over 7 bases. The J call is in doubt because the DNA end fits TRBJ2-5 better. Germline V gene lookup returns CDR1 LGHDT and CDR2 YNNKEL (reference sequence). The CDR3 length is 14 residues.

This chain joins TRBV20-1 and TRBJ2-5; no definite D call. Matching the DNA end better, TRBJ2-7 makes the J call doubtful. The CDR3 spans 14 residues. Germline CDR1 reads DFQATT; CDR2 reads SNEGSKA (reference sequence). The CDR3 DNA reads TGCAGTGCTAGGGGCCTAGACGGCTCCTACGAGCAGTACTTC. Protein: CSARGLDGSYEQYF.

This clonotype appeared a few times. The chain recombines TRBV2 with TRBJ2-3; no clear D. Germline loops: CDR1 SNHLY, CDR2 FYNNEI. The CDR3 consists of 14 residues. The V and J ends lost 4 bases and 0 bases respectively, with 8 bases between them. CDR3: CASSVGTSTDTQYF. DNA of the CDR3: TGTGCCAGCAGTGTAGGTACTAGCACAGATACGCAGTATTTT.

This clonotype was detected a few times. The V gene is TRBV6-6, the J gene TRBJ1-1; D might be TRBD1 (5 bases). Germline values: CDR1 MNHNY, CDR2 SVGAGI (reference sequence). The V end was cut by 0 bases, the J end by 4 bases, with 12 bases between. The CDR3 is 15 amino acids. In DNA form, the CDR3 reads TGTGCCAGCAGTTACTCGGCACAGGTGACCACTGAAGCTTTCTTT. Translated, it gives CASSYSAQVTTEAFF.

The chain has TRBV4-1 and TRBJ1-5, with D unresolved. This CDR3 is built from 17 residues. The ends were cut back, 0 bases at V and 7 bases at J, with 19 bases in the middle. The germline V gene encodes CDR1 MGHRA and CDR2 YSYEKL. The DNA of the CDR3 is TGCGCCAGCAGCCAAGATGAGGTGGACCCTAGCTGGCAGCCCCAGCATTTT. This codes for CASSQDEVDPSWQPQHF.

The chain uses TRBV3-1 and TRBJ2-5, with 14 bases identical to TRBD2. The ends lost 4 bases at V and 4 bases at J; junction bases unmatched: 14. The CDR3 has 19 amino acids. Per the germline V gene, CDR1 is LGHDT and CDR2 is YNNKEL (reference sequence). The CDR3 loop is CASSPSRLGLAGVRETQYF. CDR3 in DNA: TGTGCCAGCAGCCCCTCCCGACTGGGACTAGCGGGAGTACGAGAGACCCAGTACTTC.

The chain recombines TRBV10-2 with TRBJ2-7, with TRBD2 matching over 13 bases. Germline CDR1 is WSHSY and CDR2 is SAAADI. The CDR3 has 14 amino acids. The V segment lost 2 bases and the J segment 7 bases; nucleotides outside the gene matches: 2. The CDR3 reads CASSEGLAGEEQYF. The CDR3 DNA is TGCGCCAGCAGTGAGGGACTAGCGGGAGAGGAGCAGTACTTC.